This TCR beta chain was profiled in a study of blood T cell repertoires in COVID-19. The table came from immunoSEQ multiplex PCR; TCRdb's copy has only in-frame clones and leaves some out. Among 100,000 to 150,000 clones, 60% to 80% were seen once, and the ten largest hold around 5.9%. This clone came up many times. From germline, CDR1 is LGHNA and CDR2 YNFKEQ. Trimming removed 0 bases from V and 2 bases from J, with 15 bases in between. The length of the CDR3 is 17 residues. The receptor was derived from a man in his sixties with acute or convalescent COVID-19. The rearrangement joins TRBV4-2 to TRBJ2-3, with D hard to call. Sequencing used peripheral blood. This CDR3 is CASSQDKADVLTDTQYF. The CDR3 DNA is TGTGCCAGCAGCCAAGATAAGGCGGATGTACTCACAGATACGCAGTATTTT.